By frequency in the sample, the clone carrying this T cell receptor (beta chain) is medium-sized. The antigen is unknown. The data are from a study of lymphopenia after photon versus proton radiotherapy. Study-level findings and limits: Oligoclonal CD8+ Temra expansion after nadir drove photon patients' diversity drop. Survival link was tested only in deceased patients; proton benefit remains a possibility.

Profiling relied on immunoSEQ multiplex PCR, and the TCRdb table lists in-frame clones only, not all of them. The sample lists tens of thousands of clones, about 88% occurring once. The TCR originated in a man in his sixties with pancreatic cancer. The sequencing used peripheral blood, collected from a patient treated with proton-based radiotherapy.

The DNA for the CDR3 is TGTGCCAGTACCCGGGGACAGGGGGCTTTCGATGAGCAGTTCTTC. As protein: CASTRGQGAFDEQFF. The chain uses TRBV19 and TRBJ2-1, with 12 bases that match TRBD1. V lost 7 bases and J lost 8; bases outside the gene matches: 9. CDR1 and CDR2 (germline): LNHDA, SQIVND (reference sequence). This CDR3 region has 15 residues. The variable domain in full, completed from reference TRBV19 and TRBJ2-1, reads DGGITQSPKYLFRKEGQNVTLSCEQNLNHDAMYWYRQDPGQGLRLIYYSQIVNDFQKGDIAEGYSVSREKKESFPLTVTSAQKNPTAFYLCASTRGQGAFDEQFFGPGTRLTVL.